Below, one TCR beta chain is given with its context. CDR1 and CDR2 from the germline V gene are MNHEY and SVGAGI. J lost 4 bases, V lost 4 bases, and 6 bases had no gene match. The CDR3 spans 14 residues. The source of the sample is a study of blood T cell repertoires in COVID-19. Across the whole study: Material from acute and convalescent COVID-19 was sourced from the United States, Italy and Spain. T cells, B-cell-depleted T cells, or PBMCs provided the cDNA or gDNA that served as material.

Generated by immunoSEQ multiplex PCR, the TCRdb table keeps only in-frame clones and is missing some. The table shows around 30,000 clones, with about 75% occurring only once. This TCR was sampled from an elderly man with active or convalescent COVID-19. The specimen was peripheral blood. The rearrangement uses TRBV6-5 and TRBJ1-2; 7 bases are shared with TRBD1. CDR3 sequence reads: CASSFSDRSYGYTF. CDR3 DNA: TGTGCCAGCAGTTTCTCGGACAGGAGCTATGGCTACACCTTC.